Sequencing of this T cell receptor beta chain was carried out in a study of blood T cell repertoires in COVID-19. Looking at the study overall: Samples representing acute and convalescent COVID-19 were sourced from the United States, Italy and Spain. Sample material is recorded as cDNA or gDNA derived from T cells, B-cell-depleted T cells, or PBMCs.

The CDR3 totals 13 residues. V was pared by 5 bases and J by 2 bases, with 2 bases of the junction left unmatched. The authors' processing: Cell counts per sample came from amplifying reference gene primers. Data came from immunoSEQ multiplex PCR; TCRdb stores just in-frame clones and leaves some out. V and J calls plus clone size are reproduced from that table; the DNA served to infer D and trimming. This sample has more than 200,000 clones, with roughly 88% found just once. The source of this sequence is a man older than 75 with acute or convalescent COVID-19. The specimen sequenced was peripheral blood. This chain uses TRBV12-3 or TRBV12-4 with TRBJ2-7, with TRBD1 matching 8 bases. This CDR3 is CASSQQGAYEQYF. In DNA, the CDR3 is TGTGCCAGCAGTCAACAGGGGGCCTACGAGCAGTACTTC.